Below are 19 T cell receptor beta chains sequenced from a single sample in a study of cytomegalovirus exposure and HLA in healthy donors. It was with 60 Vbeta and 13 Jbeta primers that the PCR ran. Produced via immunoSEQ multiplex PCR; TCRdb's table is partial and in-frame only. This table holds about 51,000 clones. What was sequenced was PBMCs. These receptor sequences come from a female donor in good health and CMV-seronegative.

The chain carries TRBV27 and TRBJ1-5; no firm D call. Trimming removed 3 bases from V and 4 bases from J, with 10 bases in between. Germline CDR1 MNHEY, CDR2 SMNVEV (reference sequence). The CDR3 spans 14 residues. CDR3 bases: TGTGCCAGCAGTTTTGGTAGTCGGAATCAGCCCCAGCATTTT. This sequence encodes CASSFGSRNQPQHF.

The chain recombines TRBV7-6 with TRBJ1-5; tentatively, D is TRBD1 (6 bases). V was clipped by 5 bases and J by 6 bases, with 23 bases between them. The CDR3 runs to 17 residues. The germline CDR1 and CDR2 sequences are SGHVS and FNYEAQ. The CDR3 nucleotides are TGTGCCAGCAGCCTTAAACCGACAGGCGCCGCGGCTCAGCCCCAGCATTTT. Its translation is CASSLKPTGAAAQPQHF.

As for this clone: One end of the junction fails to match germline, which may point to a read error. The V gene is TRBV4-1, the J gene TRBJ2-1, with TRBD2 identical over 13 bases. The CDR3 has 18 amino acids. The germline gives CDR1 MGHRA, CDR2 YSYEKL. The CDR3 sequence is CASSQTGLAGPSDNEQFF. The CDR3 bases are TGCGCCAGCAGCCAAACGGGACTAGCGGGACCCTCCGACAATGAGCAGTTCTTC.

The chain is built from TRBV10-3 and TRBJ2-7; 7 bases are a match to TRBD2. This CDR3 region has 16 residues. J gave up 1 base and V 7 bases, and 13 bases lay outside the gene matches. Germline CDR1 is ENHRY and CDR2 is SYGVKD. The CDR3 bases are TGTGCCATCAATGCGAGGGCCGGCGGGAGTTCCTACGAGCAGTACTTC. Its translation: CAINARAGGSSYEQYF.

V and J are TRBV30 and TRBJ1-2, with 9 bases identical to TRBD1. CDR1 is GTSNPN and CDR2 is SVGIG in the germline V gene (reference sequence). The CDR3 has 15 amino acids. J gave up 6 bases and V 0 bases, and 8 bases lay outside the gene matches. Written as DNA, the CDR3 is TGTGCCTGGAGTGTACTGGGACAGGGTCGAAATGGCTACACCTTC. The encoded protein is CAWSVLGQGRNGYTF.

This chain joins TRBV19 and TRBJ1-2; 10 positions match TRBD1. Germline CDR1 LNHDA, CDR2 SQIVND (reference sequence). The CDR3 totals 18 residues. Trimming cost V 1 base and J 4 bases; bases outside gene matches: 12. The CDR3: CASSIVGGTGVGLYGYTF. The CDR3 coding sequence is TGTGCCAGTAGTATAGTAGGGGGGACAGGGGTAGGGCTCTATGGCTACACCTTC.

The chain recombines TRBV9 with TRBJ2-3; 7 bases are shared with TRBD2. J was trimmed by 4 bases and V by 1 base; bases with no gene match: 9. Germline V gene data show CDR1 as SGDLS and CDR2 as YYNGEE. CDR3 size: 16 residues. The DNA of the CDR3 is TGTGCCAGCAGCGTACGGAAGGGAGGGCTGGCAGATACGCAGTATTTT. The encoded protein is CASSVRKGGLADTQYF.

Here the CDR3 reads CAWREKDTEAFF. The DNA for the CDR3 is TGTGCCTGGAGGGAGAAAGACACTGAAGCTTTCTTT. The V gene is TRBV30, the J gene TRBJ1-1; the D is unclear. The V end lost 3 bases, the J end lost 3 bases, and 8 bases lay between the germline ends. The CDR3 is 12 amino acids. Germline V gene sequence: CDR1 GTSNPN, CDR2 SVGIG (reference sequence).

The chain joins TRBV30 to TRBJ1-2, with D unclear. The CDR3 runs to 14 residues. Trimming left V 0 bases short and J 3 bases short, with 11 bases between. Germline values: CDR1 GTSNPN, CDR2 SVGIG (reference sequence). CDR3 nucleotide sequence: TGTGCCTGGAGTGTATCCTGGCCTGACTATGGCTACACCTTC. Translating gives CAWSVSWPDYGYTF.

The genes are TRBV5-1 and TRBJ1-5; 7 bases align to TRBD1. The CDR3 loop spans 15 amino acids. From germline, CDR1 is SGHRS and CDR2 YFSETQ. The junction had 4 bases not matched to a gene; V was cut back by 0 bases and J by 4 bases. The CDR3 bases are TGCGCCAGCAGCTTGGAGGGGGCTCGGAATCAGCCCCAGCATTTT. Translation gives CASSLEGARNQPQHF.

V and J are TRBV6-1 and TRBJ2-5, with 12 positions matching TRBD2. CDR3 length: 17 residues. The V and J ends lost 3 bases and 5 bases, in that order; junction bases with no gene match: 10. CDR1 MNHNS and CDR2 SASEGT come from the germline V gene. CDR3 DNA sequence: TGTGCCAGCAGTGACCCCAGACTAGCGGGAGAATTGGAGACCCAGTACTTC. Its protein is CASSDPRLAGELETQYF.

The chain combines TRBV6-1 with TRBJ1-6; unclear D gene. Germline CDR1 is MNHNS and CDR2 is SASEGT. V shed 5 bases and J shed 8 bases, with 16 bases lying between them. The CDR3 covers 15 residues. The CDR3 DNA sequence: TGTGCCAGCAGTCCCCGGAGGCCCTACGATTCACCCCTCCACTTT. Its protein product is CASSPRRPYDSPLHF.

The chain has TRBV6-5 and TRBJ1-2, with 8 bases that match TRBD1. Germline trimming cut 10 bases from V and 8 bases from J; bases unmatched to any gene: 12. In germline, CDR1 is MNHEY, CDR2 SVGAGI. The CDR3 is made up of 13 amino acids. CDR3 DNA: TGTGCCACCTTCGGTCGGACAGGGCGCGGCTACACCTTC. The encoded protein is CATFGRTGRGYTF.

About this clone: The junction shows a germline mismatch at one end, possibly a read error. The chain carries TRBV30 and TRBJ2-1, with 7 bases aligning to TRBD1. The germline gives CDR1 GTSNPN, CDR2 SVGIG (reference sequence). This CDR3 spans 13 amino acids. The CDR3 loop reads CASEGGSDNEQFF. In nucleotides, the CDR3 is TGTGCCAGCGAAGGGGGCTCCGACAATGAGCAGTTCTTC.

This rearrangement joins TRBV6-1 to TRBJ2-1; TRBD2 matches 10 bases. Germline V lookup: CDR1 MNHNS, CDR2 SASEGT. V lost 1 base and J lost 10; bases outside the gene matches: 7. The CDR3 has 15 residues. CDR3 in amino acids: CASSEGLAGVGEQFF. In nucleotides, the CDR3 is TGTGCCAGCAGTGAAGGTCTAGCGGGAGTAGGAGAGCAGTTCTTC.

The CDR3 loop reads CASSLSGGTSGGTPGELFF. The CDR3 DNA reads TGTGCCAGCAGCTTATCCGGTGGGACTAGCGGGGGGACGCCCGGGGAGCTGTTTTTT. V gene TRBV7-2 combines with J gene TRBJ2-2; 15 nucleotides agree with TRBD2. This CDR3 has 19 amino acids. Trimming cost V 2 bases and J 6 bases; bases outside gene matches: 10. Germline V gene sequence: CDR1 SGHTA, CDR2 FQGNSA.

This chain uses TRBV27 with TRBJ1-6, with 9 bases matching TRBD1. The CDR3 sequence is 17 residues long. V lost 5 bases, J lost 9 bases, and 14 bases stayed unmatched. Germline lookup yields CDR1 MNHEY and CDR2 SMNVEV (reference sequence). The CDR3 bases are TGTGCCAGCAGTCCCAAAGGGACAGGGACGGTGGGTTCACCCCTCCACTTT. Translating it yields CASSPKGTGTVGSPLHF.

The rearrangement joins TRBV30 to TRBJ1-3; no reliable D call. CDR1 and CDR2 (germline): GTSNPN, SVGIG (reference sequence). The germline V and J ends were trimmed by 0 bases and 0 bases, with 12 bases remaining between them. CDR3 size: 16 residues. The CDR3 coding sequence is TGTGCCTGGAGTGTAGTACCGTTGAGCTCTGGAAACACCATATATTTT. It specifies CAWSVVPLSSGNTIYF.

The chain links TRBV27 to TRBJ1-3; perhaps TRBD1 as D (6 bases). Germline loops: CDR1 MNHEY, CDR2 SMNVEV (reference sequence). Trimming removed 3 bases from V and 4 bases from J, with 16 bases in between. This CDR3 contains 16 residues. CDR3 region: CASSFSRGLLGNTIYF. CDR3 in DNA: TGTGCCAGCAGTTTTTCCAGGGGACTATTAGGAAACACCATATATTTT.